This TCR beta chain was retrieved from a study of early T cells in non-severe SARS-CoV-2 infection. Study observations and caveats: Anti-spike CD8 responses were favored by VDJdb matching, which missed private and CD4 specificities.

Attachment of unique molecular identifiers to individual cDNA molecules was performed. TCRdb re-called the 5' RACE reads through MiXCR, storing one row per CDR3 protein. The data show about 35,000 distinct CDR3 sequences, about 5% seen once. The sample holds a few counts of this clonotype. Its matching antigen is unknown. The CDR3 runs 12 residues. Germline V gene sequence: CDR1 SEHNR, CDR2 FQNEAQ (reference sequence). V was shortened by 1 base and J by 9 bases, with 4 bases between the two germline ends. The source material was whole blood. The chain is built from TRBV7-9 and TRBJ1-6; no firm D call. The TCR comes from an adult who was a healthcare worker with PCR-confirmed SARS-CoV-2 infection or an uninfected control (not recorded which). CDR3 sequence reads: CASSLDGSPLHF. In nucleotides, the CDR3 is TGTGCCAGCAGCTTAGACGGTTCACCCCTCCACTTT.